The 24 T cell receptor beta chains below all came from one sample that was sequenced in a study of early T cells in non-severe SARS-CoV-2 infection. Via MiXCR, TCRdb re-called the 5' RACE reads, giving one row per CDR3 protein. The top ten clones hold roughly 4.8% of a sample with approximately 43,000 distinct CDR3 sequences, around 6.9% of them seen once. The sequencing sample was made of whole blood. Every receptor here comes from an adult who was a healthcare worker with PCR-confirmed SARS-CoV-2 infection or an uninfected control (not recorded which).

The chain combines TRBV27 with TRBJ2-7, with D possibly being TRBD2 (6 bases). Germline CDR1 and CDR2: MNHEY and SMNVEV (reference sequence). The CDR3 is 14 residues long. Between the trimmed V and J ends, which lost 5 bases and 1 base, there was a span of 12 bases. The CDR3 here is CASSDRGLSYEQYF. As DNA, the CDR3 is TGTGCCAGCAGTGATCGGGGGTTATCCTACGAGCAGTACTTC.

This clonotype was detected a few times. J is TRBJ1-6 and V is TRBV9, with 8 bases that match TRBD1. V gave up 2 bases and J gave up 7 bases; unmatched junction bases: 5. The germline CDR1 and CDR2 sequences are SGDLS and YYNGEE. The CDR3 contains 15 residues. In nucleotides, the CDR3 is TGTGCCAGCAGCGTCACGGGACAGGCCAATTCACCCCTCCACTTT. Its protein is CASSVTGQANSPLHF.

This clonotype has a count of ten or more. CDR3 in DNA: TGTGCCATCAAAGGGAGCTCCTATAATTCACCCCTCCACTTT. It translates to CAIKGSSYNSPLHF. The V gene is TRBV27, the J gene TRBJ1-6; D gene unclear. The length of the CDR3 is 14 residues. The V end lost 10 bases, the J end lost 0 bases, and 10 bases lay between the germline ends. Germline CDR1 and CDR2: MNHEY and SMNVEV (reference sequence).

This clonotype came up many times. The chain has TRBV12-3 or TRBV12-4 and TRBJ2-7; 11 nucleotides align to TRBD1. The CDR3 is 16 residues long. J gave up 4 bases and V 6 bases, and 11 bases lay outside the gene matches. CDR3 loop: CASSLGQGTGGYEQYF. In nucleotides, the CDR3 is TGTGCCAGCAGCCTTGGACAAGGGACAGGGGGGTACGAGCAGTACTTC.

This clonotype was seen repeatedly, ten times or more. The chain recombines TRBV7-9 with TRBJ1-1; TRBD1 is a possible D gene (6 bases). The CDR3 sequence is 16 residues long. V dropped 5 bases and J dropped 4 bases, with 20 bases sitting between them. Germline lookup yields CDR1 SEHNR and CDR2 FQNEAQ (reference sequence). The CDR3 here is CASSPPARGFGTEAFF. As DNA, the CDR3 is TGTGCCAGCAGCCCCCCAGCCAGGGGTTTTGGCACTGAAGCTTTCTTT.

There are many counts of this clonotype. Here the CDR3 DNA reads TGTGCCAGCAGCCCCGATCGGAATGAGCAGTTCTTC. Its protein product is CASSPDRNEQFF. The chain carries TRBV7-6 and TRBJ2-1; D unresolved. CDR1 and CDR2 (germline): SGHVS, FNYEAQ. This CDR3 is 12 amino acids long. Between the trimmed V and J ends, which lost 5 bases and 7 bases, there was a span of 9 bases.

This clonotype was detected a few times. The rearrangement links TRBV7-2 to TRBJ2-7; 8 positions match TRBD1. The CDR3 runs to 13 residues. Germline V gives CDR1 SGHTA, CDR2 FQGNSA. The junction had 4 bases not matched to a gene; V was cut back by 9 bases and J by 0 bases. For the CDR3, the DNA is TGTGCCAGTAGGACAGGGACCTCCTACGAGCAGTACTTC. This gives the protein CASRTGTSYEQYF.

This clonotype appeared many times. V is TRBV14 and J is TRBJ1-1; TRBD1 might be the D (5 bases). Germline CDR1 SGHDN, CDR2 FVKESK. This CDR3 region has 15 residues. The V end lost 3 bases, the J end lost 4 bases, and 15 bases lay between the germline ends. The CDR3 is CASSHGGALGTEAFF. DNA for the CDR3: TGTGCCAGCAGCCACGGTGGGGCTTTAGGCACTGAAGCTTTCTTT.

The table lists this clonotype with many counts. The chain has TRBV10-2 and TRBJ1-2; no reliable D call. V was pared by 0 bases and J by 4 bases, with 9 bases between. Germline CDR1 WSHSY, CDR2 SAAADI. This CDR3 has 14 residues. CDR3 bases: TGCGCCAGCAGTGAGTCCTTGGCAGCCTATGGCTACACCTTC. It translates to CASSESLAAYGYTF.

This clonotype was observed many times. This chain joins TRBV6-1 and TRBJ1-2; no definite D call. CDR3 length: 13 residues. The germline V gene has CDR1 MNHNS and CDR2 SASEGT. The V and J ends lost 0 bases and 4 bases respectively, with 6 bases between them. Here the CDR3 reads CASSEAGPYGYTF. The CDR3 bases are TGTGCCAGCAGTGAAGCAGGGCCCTATGGCTACACCTTC.

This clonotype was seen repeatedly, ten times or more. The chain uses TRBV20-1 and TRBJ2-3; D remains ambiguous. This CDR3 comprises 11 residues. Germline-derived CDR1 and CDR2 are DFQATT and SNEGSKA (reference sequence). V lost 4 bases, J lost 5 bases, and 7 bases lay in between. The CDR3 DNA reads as TGCAGTGCTACAGTGGGAGATACGCAGTATTTT. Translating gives CSATVGDTQYF.

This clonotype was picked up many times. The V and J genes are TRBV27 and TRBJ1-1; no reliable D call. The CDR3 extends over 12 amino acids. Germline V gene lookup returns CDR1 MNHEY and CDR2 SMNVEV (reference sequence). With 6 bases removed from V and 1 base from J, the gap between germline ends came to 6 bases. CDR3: CASRYRNTEAFF. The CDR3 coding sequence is TGTGCCAGCAGATATCGGAACACTGAAGCTTTCTTT.

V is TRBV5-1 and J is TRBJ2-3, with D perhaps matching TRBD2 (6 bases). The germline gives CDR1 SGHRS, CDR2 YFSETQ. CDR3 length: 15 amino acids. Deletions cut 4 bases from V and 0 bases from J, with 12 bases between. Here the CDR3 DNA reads TGCGCCAGCAGCCGGGGAGGTGGGAGCACAGATACGCAGTATTTT. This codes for CASSRGGGSTDTQYF.

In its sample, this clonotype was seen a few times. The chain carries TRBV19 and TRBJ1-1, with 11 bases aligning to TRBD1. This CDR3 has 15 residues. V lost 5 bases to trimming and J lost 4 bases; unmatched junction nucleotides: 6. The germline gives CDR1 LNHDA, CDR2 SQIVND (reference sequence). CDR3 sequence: CASSEDRGLGTEAFF. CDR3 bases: TGTGCCAGTAGTGAGGACAGGGGGCTGGGCACTGAAGCTTTCTTT.

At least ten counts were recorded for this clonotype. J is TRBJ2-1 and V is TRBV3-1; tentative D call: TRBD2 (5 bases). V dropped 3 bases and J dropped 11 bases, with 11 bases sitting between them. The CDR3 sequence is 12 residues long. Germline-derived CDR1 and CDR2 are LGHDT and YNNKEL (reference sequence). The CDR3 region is CASSHPPGKQFF. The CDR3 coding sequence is TGTGCCAGCAGCCACCCTCCGGGAAAGCAGTTCTTC.

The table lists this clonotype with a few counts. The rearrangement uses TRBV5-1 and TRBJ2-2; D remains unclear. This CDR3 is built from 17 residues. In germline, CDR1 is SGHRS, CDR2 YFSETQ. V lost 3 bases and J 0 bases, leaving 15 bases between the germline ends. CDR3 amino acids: CASSSDGRYANTGELFF. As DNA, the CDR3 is TGCGCCAGCAGCTCGGATGGAAGGTACGCGAACACCGGGGAGCTGTTTTTT.

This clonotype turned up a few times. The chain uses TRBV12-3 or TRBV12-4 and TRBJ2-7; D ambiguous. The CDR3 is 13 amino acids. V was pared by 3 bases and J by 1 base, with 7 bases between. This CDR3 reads CASSLYGSYEQYF. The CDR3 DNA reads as TGTGCCAGCAGTTTGTACGGATCCTACGAGCAGTACTTC.

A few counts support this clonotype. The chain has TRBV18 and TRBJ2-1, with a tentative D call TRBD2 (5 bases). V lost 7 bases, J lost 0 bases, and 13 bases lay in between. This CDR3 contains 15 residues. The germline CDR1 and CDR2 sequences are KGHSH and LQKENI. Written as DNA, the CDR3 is TGTGCCAGCTTGGATAGGAGGAGCTCCTACAATGAGCAGTTCTTC. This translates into CASLDRRSSYNEQFF.

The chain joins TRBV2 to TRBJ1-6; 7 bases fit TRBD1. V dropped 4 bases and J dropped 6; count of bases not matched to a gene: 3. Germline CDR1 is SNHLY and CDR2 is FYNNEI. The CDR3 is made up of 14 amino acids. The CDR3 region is CASSARDSNSPLHF. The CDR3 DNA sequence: TGTGCCAGCAGTGCTCGGGACAGTAATTCACCCCTCCACTTT.

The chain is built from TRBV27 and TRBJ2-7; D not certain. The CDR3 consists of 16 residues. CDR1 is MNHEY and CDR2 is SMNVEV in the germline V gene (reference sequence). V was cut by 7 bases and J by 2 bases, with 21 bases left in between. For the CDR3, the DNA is TGTGCCAGCAAGTTTGGGAAGTTGCCTGTAGCCTACGAGCAGTACTTC. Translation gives CASKFGKLPVAYEQYF.

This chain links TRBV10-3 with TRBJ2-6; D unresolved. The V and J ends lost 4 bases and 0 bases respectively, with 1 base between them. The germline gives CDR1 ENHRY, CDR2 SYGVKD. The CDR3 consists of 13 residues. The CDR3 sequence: CAISVSGANVLTF. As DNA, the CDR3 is TGTGCCATCAGTGTCTCTGGGGCCAACGTCCTGACTTTC.

CDR3 bases: TGCAGTGCTAGGGGTAGCGGGGGGCTCGCAGATACGCAGTATTTT. The encoded protein is CSARGSGGLADTQYF. This chain joins TRBV20-1 and TRBJ2-3; 10 nucleotides line up with TRBD2. V lost 3 bases to trimming and J lost 4 bases; unmatched junction nucleotides: 7. CDR1 is DFQATT and CDR2 is SNEGSKA in the germline V gene (reference sequence). This CDR3 has 15 amino acids.

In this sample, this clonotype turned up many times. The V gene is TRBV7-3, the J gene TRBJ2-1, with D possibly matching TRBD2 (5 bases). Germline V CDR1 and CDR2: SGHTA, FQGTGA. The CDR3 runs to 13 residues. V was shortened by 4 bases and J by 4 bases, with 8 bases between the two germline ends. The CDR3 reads CASSSSGYNEQFF. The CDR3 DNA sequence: TGTGCCAGCAGCTCCTCGGGGTACAATGAGCAGTTCTTC.

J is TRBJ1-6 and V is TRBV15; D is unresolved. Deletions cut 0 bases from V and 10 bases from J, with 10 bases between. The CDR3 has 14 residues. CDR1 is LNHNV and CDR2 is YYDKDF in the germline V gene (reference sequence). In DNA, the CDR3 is TGTGCCACCAGCAGAGAGAGGACCCTCTCACCCCTCCACTTT. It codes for CATSRERTLSPLHF.